This T cell receptor (beta chain) was recorded in a study of monozygotic twins with inflammatory bowel disease. Regarding the study as a whole: Part of the variability in patient repertoires may have come from differing immunosuppressive treatments. Between concordant and discordant twins, repertoire similarity failed to differ, a result that limited power may explain.

The CDR3 totals 14 residues. Germline V gene data show CDR1 as SEHNR and CDR2 as FQNEAQ (reference sequence). In the case of this clonotype: The antigen remains undetermined.

Researchers put TCRalpha and TCRbeta cDNA through two nested PCRs lasting around 15 and 10 cycles. TCRdb reprocessed the 5' RACE reads and reports one entry per CDR3 protein, with no DNA. In total, the table holds about 440,000 distinct CDR3 sequences. The rearrangement uses TRBV7-9 and TRBJ2-7; the D call from TCRdb, TRBD1, cannot be confirmed without DNA. The TCR sequence derives from a human donor with ulcerative colitis or Crohn's disease, or a healthy co-twin of an affected twin (not recorded which). The sequenced material came from blood. CDR3 sequence reads: CASSSGGGGDEQYF.